This T cell receptor (beta chain) derives from a study of blood T cell repertoires in COVID-19 (dated by TCRdb to about 2020). General notes on the study: The collaborator samples originated in the United States, Italy and Spain and spanned the acute and convalescent phases of COVID-19. Where HLA class I and class II types were available, the types were taken from metadata supplied by the sample provider, not from assay-based typing. The dataset comprised deeply sampled blood TCRbeta repertoires from subjects exposed to, actively infected with, or recovered from COVID-19. The material from the prospective study consisted of cDNA or gDNA derived from T cells, B-cell-depleted T cells, or PBMCs. Nearly every sample came with metadata listing a de-identified subject ID, COVID-19 status, age in years and sex. Samples came from the ongoing ImmuneRACE study (first 160 participants) plus 1,254 subjects from 6 global collaborators. The repertoires were released in a freely available public database intended as a resource for research on the immune response to SARS-CoV-2. What the study reported, not specific to this receptor: The amount of clinical and demographic metadata varied by source and participant and was provided uncurated.

On this clone itself: It has no known antigen specificity. One base away there is no much larger clone; base qualities are not given.

From cysteine to phenylalanine, the CDR3 is 17 amino acids long. CDR3 DNA only is kept here, 51 bases in frame from base 1. The germline ends are 17 bases apart after V is trimmed by 1 base and J by 3 bases. The germline V gene specifies SGHTS as CDR1 and YDEGEE as CDR2. Whole blood was collected in K2EDTA tubes by collaborating institutions according to the institutions' own protocols. For TCRbeta analysis, collaborator samples were shipped as frozen whole blood, as isolated PBMCs, or as DNA extracted from either sample type. The immunoSEQ Assay, a bias-controlled multiplex PCR, was used to amplify TCRbeta CDR3 regions from genomic DNA. Processing in the source paper ran as follows. The number of nucleated cells in each sample was estimated from the amplification of reference gene primers within the assay. To quantify the absolute abundance of each unique TCRbeta CDR3 rearrangement, sequence reads were collapsed and filtered. For each sample, productive Simpson clonality was calculated as the square root of Simpson's diversity index across productive rearrangements. What TCRdb holds here is the immuneACCESS table cut down to in-frame rearrangements. Part of the clones is not present; checked against another copy, under half of the missing clones reflect an unresolved V gene, and the others are unexplained. The D gene and trimming were derived from the DNA, and the V and J assignments and clone size from that table. This sample comprises around 140,000 clones, roughly four fifths of them detected only once. About 16% of the sample belongs to the ten largest clones.

The chain is assembled from TRBV5-8 and TRBJ1-5; the D gene is not confidently resolved. The sequence was obtained from a human donor with acute or convalescent COVID-19. The donor label of this sample is uncertain. The sample comprised peripheral blood. The CDR3 region reads CASSLLFGDGDNQPQHF. The DNA sequence follows: TGTGCCAGCAGCTTGCTTTTCGGCGACGGAGACAATCAGCCCCAGCATTTT.